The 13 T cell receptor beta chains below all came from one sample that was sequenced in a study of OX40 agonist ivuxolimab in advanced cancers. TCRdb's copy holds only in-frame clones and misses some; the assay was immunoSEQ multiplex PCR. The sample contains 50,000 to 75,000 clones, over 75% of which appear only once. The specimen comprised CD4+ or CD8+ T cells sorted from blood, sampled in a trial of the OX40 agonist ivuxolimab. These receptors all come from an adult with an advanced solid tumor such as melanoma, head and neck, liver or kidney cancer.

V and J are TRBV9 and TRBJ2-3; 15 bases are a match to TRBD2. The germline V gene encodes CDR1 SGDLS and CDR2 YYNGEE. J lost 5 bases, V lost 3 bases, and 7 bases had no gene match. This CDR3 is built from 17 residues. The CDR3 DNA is TGTGCCAGCAGCGCTGGACTAGCGGGGGGGACCAAAGATACGCAGTATTTT. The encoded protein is CASSAGLAGGTKDTQYF. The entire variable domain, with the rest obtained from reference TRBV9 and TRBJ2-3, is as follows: DSGVTQTPKHLITATGQRVTLRCSPRSGDLSVYWYQQSLDQGLQFLIQYYNGEERAKGNILERFSAQQFPDLHSELNLSSLELGDSALYFCASSAGLAGGTKDTQYFGPGTRLTVL.

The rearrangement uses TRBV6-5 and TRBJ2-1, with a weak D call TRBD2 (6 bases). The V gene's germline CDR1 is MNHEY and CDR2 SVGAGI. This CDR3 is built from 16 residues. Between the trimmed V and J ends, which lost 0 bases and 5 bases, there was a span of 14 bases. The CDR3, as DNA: TGTGCCAGCAGTTACTCGGGCGTTGGAGGGAACAATGAGCAGTTCTTC. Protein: CASSYSGVGGNNEQFF.

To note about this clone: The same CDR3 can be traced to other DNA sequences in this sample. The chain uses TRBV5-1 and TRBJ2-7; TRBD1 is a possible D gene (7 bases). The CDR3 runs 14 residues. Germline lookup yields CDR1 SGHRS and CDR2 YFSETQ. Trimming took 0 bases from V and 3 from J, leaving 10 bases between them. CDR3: CASSLGQGGYEQYF. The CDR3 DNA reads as TGCGCCAGCAGCTTGGGACAGGGAGGCTACGAGCAGTACTTC.

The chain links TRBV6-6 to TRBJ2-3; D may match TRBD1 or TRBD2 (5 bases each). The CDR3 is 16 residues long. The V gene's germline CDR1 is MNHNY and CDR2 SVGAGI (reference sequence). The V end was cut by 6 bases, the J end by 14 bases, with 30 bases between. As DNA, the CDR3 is TGTGCCAGCAGATCATGGACACGGGACCCTGGAGCTGGTGGGTATTTT. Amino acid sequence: CASRSWTRDPGAGGYF.

The DNA of the CDR3 is TGCGCCAGCAGTGTTGGGGGTTCTTCACCCCTCCACTTT. Amino acids: CASSVGGSSPLHF. The rearrangement links TRBV10-1 to TRBJ1-6, with D tentatively TRBD1 (5 bases). V lost 4 bases, J lost 9 bases, and 10 bases lay in between. The CDR3 sequence is 13 residues long. CDR1 and CDR2 (germline): WNHNN, SYGVQD (reference sequence).

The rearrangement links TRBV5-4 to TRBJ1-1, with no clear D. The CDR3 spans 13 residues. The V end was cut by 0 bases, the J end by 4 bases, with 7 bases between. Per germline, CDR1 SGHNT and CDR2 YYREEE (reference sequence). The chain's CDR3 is CASSLDVSTEAFF. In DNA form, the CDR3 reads TGTGCCAGCAGCTTGGACGTAAGCACTGAAGCTTTCTTT.

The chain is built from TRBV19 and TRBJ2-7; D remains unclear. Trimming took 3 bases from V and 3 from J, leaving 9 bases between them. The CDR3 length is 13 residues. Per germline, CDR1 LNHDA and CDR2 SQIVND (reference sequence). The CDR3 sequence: CASSMIADYEQYF. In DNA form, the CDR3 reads TGTGCCAGTAGTATGATCGCCGACTACGAGCAGTACTTC.

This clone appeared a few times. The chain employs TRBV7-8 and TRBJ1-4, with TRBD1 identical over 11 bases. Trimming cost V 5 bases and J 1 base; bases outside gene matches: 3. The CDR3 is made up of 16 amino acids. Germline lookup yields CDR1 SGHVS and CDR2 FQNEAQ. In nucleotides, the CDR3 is TGTGCCAGCAGCACGGACAGGGGGCTAACTAATGAAAAACTGTTTTTT. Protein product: CASSTDRGLTNEKLFF.

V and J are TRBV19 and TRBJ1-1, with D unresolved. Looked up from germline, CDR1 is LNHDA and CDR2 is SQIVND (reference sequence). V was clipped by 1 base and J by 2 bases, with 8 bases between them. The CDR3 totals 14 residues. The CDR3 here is CASSIGGLNTEAFF. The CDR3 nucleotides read TGTGCCAGTAGTATAGGAGGCCTAAACACTGAAGCTTTCTTT.

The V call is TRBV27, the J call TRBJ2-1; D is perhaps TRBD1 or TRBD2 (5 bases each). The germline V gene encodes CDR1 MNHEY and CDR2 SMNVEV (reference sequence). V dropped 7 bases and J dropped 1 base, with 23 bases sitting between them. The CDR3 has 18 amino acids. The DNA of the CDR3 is TGTGCCAGCAAGATATACGGGGCGTTTGTTGATTCCTACAATGAGCAGTTCTTC. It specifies CASKIYGAFVDSYNEQFF.

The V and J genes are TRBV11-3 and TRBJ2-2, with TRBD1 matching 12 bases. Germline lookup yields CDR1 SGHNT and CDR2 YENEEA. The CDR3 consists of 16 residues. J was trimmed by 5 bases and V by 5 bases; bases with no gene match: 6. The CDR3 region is CASSHGTGGGTGELFF. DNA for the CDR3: TGTGCCAGCAGCCACGGGACAGGGGGCGGGACCGGGGAGCTGTTTTTT.

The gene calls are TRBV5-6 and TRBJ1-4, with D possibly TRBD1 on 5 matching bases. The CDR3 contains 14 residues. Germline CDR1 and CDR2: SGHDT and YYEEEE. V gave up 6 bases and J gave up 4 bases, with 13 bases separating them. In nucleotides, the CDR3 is TGTGCCAGCACCCTGGGACGGATTAATGAAAAACTGTTTTTT. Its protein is CASTLGRINEKLFF.

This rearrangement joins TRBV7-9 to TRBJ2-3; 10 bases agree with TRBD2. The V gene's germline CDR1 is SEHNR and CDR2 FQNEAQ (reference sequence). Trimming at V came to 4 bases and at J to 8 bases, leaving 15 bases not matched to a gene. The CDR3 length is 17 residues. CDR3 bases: TGTGCCAGCAGCTCCCGTCGGCCTAGCGGGGGTTCGGGTACGCAGTATTTT. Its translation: CASSSRRPSGGSGTQYF.